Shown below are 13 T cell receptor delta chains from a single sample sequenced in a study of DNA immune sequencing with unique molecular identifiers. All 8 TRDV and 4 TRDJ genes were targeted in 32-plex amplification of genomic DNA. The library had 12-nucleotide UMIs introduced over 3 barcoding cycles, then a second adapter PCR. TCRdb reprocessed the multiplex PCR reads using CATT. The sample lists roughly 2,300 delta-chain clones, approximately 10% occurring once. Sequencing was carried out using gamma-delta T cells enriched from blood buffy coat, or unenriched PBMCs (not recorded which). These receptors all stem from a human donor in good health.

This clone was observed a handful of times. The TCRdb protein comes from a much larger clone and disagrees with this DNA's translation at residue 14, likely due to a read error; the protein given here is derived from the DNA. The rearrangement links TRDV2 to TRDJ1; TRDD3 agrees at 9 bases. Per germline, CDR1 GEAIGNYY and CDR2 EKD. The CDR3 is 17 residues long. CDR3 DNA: TGTGCCTGTGACACCGTGCGGGGATACGGTAACACCGATAATCTCATCTTT. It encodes CACDTVRGYGNTDNLIF.

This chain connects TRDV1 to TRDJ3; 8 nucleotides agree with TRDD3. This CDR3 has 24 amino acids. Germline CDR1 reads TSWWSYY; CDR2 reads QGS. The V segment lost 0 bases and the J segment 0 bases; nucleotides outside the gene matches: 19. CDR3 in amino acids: CALGELSYPVLGVLSSWDTRQMFF. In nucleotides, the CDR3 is TGTGCTCTTGGGGAACTCTCCTACCCTGTACTGGGGGTCTTGAGCTCCTGGGACACCCGACAGATGTTTTTC.

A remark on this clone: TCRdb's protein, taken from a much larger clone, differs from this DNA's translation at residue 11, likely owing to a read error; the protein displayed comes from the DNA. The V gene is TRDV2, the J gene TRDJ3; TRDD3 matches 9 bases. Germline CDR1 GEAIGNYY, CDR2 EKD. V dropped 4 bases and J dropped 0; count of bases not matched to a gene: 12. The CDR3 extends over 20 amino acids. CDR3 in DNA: TGTGCCTGTGATCCCATTGTACTGGGGGAAAACTCCTGGGACACCCGACAGATGTTTTTC. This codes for CACDPIVLGENSWDTRQMFF.

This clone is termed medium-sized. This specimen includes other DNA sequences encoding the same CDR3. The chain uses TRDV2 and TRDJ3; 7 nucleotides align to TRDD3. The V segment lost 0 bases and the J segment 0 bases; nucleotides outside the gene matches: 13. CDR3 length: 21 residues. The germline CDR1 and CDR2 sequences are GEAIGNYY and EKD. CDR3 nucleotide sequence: TGTGCCTGTGACACCATCGGGGCTGGGGGTGATAGCTCCTGGGACACCCGACAGATGTTTTTC. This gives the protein CACDTIGAGGDSSWDTRQMFF.

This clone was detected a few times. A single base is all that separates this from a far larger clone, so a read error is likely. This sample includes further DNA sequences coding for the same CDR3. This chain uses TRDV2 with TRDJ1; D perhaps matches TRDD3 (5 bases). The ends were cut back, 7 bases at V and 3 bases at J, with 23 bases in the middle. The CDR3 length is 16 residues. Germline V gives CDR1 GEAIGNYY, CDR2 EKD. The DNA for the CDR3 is TGTGCCTGCGACCCTATTGGGAGATACAGAGCCGATAAACTCATCTTT. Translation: CACDPIGRYRADKLIF.

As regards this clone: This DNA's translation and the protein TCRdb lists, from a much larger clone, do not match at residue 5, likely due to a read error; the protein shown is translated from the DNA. The CDR3 is CACAELGDRDDKLIF. CDR3 in DNA: TGTGCCTGTGCCGAACTGGGGGATAGGGACGATAAACTCATCTTT. V is TRDV2 and J is TRDJ1, with 11 bases identical to TRDD3. Germline V gene lookup returns CDR1 GEAIGNYY and CDR2 EKD. After removal of 5 bases from V and 4 bases from J, the junction contained 8 bases not matched to a gene. The length of the CDR3 is 15 residues.

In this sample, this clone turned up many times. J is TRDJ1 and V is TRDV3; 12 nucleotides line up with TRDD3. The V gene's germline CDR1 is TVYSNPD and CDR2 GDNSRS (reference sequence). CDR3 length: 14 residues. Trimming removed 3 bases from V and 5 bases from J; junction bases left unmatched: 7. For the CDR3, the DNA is TGTGCCTTACGACACTGGGGGATACCGGATAAACTCATCTTT. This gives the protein CALRHWGIPDKLIF.

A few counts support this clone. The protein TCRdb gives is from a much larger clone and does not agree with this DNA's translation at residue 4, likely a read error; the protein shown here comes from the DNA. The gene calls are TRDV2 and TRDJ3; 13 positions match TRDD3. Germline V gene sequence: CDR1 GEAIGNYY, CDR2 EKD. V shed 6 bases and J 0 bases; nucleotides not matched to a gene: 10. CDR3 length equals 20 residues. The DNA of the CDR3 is TGTGCCTGTAAACCGTACTGGGGGATACGGGGCTCCTGGGACACCCGACAGATGTTTTTC. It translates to CACKPYWGIRGSWDTRQMFF.

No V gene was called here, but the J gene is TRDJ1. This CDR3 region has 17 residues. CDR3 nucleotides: TGTGCTCTTGGGGTACCCCTCCTTTCTACAGTCACCGATAAACTCATCTTT. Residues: CALGVPLLSTVTDKLIF.

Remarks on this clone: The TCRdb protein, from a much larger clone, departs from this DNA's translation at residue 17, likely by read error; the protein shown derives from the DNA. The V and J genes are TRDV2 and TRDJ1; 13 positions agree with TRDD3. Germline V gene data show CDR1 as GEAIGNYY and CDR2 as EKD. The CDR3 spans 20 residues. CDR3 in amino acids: CACDTVATGGYGGYTDILIF. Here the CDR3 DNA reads TGTGCCTGTGACACCGTCGCTACTGGGGGATACGGAGGGTACACCGATATACTCATCTTT.

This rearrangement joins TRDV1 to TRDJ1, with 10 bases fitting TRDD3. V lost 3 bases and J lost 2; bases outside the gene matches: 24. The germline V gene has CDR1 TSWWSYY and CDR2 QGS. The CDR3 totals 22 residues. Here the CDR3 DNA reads TGTGCTCTTGGGGATGGGCCTTCCTCCCCCTACTGGGGGATGAGTCGGACCGATAAACTCATCTTT. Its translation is CALGDGPSSPYWGMSRTDKLIF.

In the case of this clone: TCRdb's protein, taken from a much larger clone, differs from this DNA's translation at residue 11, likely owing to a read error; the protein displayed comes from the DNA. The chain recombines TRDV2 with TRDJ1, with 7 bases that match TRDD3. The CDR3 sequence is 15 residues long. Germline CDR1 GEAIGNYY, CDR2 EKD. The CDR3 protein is CACDLLGTDTEKLIF. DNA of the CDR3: TGTGCCTGTGACCTACTGGGGACAGACACCGAAAAACTCATCTTT.

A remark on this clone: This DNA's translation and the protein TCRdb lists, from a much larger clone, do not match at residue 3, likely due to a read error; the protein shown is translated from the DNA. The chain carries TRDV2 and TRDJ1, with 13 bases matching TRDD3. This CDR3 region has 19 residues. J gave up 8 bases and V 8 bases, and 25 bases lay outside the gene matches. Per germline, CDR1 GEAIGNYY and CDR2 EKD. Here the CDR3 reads CAYEIGLNWGIRAGWKLIF. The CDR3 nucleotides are TGTGCCTATGAAATAGGCCTAAACTGGGGGATACGGGCCGGGTGGAAACTCATCTTT.